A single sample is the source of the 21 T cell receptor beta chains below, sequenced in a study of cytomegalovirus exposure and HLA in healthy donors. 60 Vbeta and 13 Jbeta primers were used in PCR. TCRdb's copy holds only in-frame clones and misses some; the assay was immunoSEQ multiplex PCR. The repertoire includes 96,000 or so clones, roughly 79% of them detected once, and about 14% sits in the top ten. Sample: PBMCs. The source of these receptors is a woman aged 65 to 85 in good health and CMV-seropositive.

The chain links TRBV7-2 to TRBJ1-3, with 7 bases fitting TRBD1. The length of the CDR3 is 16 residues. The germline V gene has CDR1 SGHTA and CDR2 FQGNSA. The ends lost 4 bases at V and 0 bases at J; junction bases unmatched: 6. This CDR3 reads CASSSRGQNSGNTIYF. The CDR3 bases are TGTGCCAGCAGCTCACGGGGACAGAACTCTGGAAACACCATATATTTT.

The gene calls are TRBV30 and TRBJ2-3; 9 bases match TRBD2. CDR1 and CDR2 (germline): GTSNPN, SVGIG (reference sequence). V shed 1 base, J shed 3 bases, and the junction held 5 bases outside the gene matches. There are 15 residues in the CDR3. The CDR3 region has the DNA TGTGCCTGGAGTGGGACCGGACTAGCGACAGATACGCAGTATTTT. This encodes CAWSGTGLATDTQYF.

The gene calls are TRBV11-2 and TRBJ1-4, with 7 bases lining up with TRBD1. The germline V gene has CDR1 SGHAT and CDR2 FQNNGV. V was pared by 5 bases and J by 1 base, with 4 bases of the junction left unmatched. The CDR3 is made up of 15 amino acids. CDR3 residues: CASSTGDLTNEKLFF. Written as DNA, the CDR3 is TGTGCCAGCAGCACAGGGGATTTAACTAATGAAAAACTGTTTTTT.

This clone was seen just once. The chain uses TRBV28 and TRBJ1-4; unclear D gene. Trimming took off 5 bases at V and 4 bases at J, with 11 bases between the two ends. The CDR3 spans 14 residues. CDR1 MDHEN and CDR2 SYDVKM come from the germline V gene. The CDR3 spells CASSGLSNNEKLFF. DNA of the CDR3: TGTGCCAGCAGTGGACTGTCGAATAATGAAAAACTGTTTTTT. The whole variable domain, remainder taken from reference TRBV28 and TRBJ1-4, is DVKVTQSSRYLVKRTGEKVFLECVQDMDHENMFWYRQDPGLGLRLIYFSYDVKMKEKGDIPEGYSVSREKKERFSLILESASTNQTSMYLCASSGLSNNEKLFFGSGTQLSVL.

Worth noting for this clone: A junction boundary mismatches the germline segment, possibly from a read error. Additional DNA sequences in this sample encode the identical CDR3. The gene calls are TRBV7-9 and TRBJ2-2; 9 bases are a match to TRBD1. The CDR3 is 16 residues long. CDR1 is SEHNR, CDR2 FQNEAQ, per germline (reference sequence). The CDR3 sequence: CASTIGQGPGTGELFF. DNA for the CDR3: TGTGCCAGCACTATAGGACAGGGGCCGGGCACCGGGGAGTTGTTTTTT. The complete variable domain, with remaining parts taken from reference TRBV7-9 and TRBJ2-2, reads DTGVSQNPRHKITKRGQNVTFRCDPISEHNRLYWYRQTLGQGPEFLTYFQNEAQLEKSRLLSDRFSAERPKGSFSTLEIQRTEQGDSAMYLCASTIGQGPGTGELFFGEGSRLTVL.

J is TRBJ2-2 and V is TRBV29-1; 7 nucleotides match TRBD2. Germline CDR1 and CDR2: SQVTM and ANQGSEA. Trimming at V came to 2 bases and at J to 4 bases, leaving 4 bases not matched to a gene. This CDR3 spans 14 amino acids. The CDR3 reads CSVEMGGGTGELFF. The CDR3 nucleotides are TGCAGCGTTGAAATGGGGGGGGGCACCGGGGAGCTGTTTTTT.

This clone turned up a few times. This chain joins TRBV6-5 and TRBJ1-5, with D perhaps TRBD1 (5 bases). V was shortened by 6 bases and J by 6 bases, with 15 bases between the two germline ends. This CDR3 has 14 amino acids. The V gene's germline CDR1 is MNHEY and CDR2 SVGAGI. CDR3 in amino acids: CASSPGRGSQPQHF. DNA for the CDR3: TGTGCCAGCAGCCCCGGGAGGGGCAGTCAGCCCCAGCATTTT.

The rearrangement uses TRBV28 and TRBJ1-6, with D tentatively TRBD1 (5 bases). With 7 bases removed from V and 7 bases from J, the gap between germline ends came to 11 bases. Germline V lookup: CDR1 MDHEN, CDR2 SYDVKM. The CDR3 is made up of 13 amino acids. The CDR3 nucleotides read TGTGCCAGCAAGACAGACCTCAATTCACCCCTCCACTTT. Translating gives CASKTDLNSPLHF.

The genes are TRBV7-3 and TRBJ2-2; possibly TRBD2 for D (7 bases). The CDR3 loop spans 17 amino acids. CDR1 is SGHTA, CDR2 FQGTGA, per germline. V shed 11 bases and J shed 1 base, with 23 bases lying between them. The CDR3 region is CAGRGGVTDGNTGELFF. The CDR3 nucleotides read TGTGCCGGCCGAGGGGGGGTTACTGACGGGAACACCGGGGAGCTGTTTTTT.

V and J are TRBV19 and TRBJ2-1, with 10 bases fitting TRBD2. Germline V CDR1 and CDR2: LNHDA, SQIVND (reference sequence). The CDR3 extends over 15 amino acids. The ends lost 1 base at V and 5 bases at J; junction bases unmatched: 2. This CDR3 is CASSIGLAGNNEQFF. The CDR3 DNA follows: TGTGCCAGTAGTATAGGACTAGCGGGCAACAATGAGCAGTTCTTC.

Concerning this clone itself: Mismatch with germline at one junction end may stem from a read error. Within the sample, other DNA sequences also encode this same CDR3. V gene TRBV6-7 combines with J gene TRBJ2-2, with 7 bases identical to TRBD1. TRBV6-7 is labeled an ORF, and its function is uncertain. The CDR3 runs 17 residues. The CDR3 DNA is TGTGCCAGCAGTTATCTACAGGGGATAGGGGACACCGGGGAGCTATTTTTT. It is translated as CASSYLQGIGDTGELFF.

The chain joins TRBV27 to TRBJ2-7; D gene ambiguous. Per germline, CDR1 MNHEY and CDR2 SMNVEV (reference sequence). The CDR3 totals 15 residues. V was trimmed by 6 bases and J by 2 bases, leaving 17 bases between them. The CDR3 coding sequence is TGTGCCAGCAGCCACGTTGGCGGATACGCCTACGAGCAGTACTTC. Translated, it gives CASSHVGGYAYEQYF.

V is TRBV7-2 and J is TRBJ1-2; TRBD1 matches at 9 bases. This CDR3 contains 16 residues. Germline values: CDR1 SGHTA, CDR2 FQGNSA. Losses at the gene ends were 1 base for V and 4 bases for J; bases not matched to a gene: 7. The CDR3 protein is CASSLGILGQGYGYTF. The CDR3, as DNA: TGTGCCAGCAGCTTAGGAATCTTGGGACAGGGCTATGGCTACACCTTC.

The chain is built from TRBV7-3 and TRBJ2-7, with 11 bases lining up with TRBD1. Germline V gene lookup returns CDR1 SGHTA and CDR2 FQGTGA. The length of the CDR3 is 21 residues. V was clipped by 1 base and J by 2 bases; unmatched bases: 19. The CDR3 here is CASSLKTQPGQGETLTYEQYF. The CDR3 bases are TGTGCCAGCAGCTTAAAAACTCAACCGGGACAGGGGGAAACCCTGACCTACGAGCAGTACTTC. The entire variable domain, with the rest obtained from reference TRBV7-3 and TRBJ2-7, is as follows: GAGVSQTPSNKVTEKGKYVELRCDPISGHTALYWYRQSLGQGPEFLIYFQGTGAADDSGLPNDRFFAVRPEGSVSTLKIQRTERGDSAVYLCASSLKTQPGQGETLTYEQYFGPGTRLTVT.

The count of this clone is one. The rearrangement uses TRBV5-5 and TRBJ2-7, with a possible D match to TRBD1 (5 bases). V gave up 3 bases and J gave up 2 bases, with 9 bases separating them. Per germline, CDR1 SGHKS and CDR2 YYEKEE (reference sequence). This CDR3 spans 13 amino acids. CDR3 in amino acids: CASSSGHTYEQYF. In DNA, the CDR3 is TGTGCCAGCAGCTCAGGACATACCTACGAGCAGTACTTC.

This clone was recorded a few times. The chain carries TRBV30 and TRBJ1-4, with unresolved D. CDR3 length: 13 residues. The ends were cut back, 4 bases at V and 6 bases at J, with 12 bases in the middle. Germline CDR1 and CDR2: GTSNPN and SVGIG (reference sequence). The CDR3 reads CAWMDWRDEKLFF. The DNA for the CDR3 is TGTGCCTGGATGGACTGGAGGGATGAAAAACTGTTTTTT.

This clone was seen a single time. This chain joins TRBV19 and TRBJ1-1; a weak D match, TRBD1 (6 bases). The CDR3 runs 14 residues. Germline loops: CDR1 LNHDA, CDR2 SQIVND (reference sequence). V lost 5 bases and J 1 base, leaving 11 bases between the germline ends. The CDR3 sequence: CASSSDRRNTEAFF. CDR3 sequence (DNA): TGTGCCAGTAGTTCTGACAGGAGGAACACTGAAGCTTTCTTT.

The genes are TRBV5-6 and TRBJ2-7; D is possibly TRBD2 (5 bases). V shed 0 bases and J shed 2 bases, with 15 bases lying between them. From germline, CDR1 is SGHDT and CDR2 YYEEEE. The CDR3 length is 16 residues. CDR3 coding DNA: TGTGCCAGCAGCTTGGACACGAGGGTAAGGCCCTACGAGCAGTACTTC. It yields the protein CASSLDTRVRPYEQYF.

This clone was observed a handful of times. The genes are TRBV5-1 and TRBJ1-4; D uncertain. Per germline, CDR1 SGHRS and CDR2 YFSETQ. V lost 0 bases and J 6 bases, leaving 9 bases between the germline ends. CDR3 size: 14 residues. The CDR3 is CASSLEAGYEKLFF. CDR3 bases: TGCGCCAGCAGCTTGGAGGCAGGTTATGAAAAACTGTTTTTT.

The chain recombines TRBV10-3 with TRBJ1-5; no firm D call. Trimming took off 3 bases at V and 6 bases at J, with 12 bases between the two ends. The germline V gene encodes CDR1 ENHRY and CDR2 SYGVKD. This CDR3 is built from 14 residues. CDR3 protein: CAISEAGGTQPQHF. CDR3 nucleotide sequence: TGTGCCATCAGTGAAGCAGGTGGCACTCAGCCCCAGCATTTT.

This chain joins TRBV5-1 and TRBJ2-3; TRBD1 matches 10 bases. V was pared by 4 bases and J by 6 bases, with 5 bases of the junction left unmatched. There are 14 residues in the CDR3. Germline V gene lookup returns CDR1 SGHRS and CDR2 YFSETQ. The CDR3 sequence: CASSGQGDRDTQYF. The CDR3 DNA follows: TGCGCCAGCAGCGGACAGGGGGACAGGGATACGCAGTATTTT.